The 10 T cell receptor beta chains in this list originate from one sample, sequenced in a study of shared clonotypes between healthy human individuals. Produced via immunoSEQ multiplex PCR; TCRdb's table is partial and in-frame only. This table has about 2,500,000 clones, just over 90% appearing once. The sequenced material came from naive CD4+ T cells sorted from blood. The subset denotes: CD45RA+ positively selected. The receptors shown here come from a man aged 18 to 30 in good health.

CDR3 sequence: CASRDRDHEQYF. The CDR3 DNA is TGTGCCAGCAGGGACAGGGACCACGAGCAGTACTTC. This chain connects TRBV2 to TRBJ2-7; 8 bases match TRBD1. Germline V gene sequence: CDR1 SNHLY, CDR2 FYNNEI. This CDR3 spans 12 amino acids. The trim removed 6 bases at V and 5 bases at J, leaving 3 bases unmatched. Full variable domain (missing parts from reference TRBV2 and TRBJ2-7): EPEVTQTPSHQVTQMGQEVILRCVPISNHLYFYWYRQILGQKVEFLVSFYNNEISEKSEIFDDQFSVERPDGSNFTLKIRSTKLEDSAMYFCASRDRDHEQYFGPGTRLTVT.

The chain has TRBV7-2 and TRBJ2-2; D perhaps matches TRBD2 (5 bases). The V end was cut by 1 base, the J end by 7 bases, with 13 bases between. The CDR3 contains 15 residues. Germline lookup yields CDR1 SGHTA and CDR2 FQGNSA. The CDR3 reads CASSLEGSVGGELFF. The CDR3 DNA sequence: TGTGCCAGCAGCTTAGAGGGTAGCGTTGGCGGGGAGCTGTTTTTT.

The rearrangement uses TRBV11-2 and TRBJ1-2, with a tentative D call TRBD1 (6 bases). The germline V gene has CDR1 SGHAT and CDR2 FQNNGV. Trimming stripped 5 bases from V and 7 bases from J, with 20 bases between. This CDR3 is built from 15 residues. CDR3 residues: CASSLPGAGEAGYTF. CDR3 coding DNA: TGTGCCAGCAGCCTACCCGGGGCAGGGGAGGCTGGCTACACCTTC.

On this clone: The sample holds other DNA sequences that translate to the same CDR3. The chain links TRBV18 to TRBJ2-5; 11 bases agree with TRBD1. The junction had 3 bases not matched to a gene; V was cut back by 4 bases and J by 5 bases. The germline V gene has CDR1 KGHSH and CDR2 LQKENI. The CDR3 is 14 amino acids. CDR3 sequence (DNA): TGTGCCAGCTCACGGACAGGGGGCGCCGAGACCCAGTACTTC. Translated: CASSRTGGAETQYF.

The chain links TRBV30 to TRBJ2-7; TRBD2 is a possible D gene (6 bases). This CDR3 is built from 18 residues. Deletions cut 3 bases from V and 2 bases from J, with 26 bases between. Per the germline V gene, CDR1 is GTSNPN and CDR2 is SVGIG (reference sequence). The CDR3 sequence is CAWRALTEGRIGAYEQYF. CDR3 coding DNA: TGTGCCTGGAGAGCCCTGACTGAAGGGAGGATAGGTGCCTACGAGCAGTACTTC. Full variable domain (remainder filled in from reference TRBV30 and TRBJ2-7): SQTIHQWPATLVQPVGSPLSLECTVEGTSNPNLYWYRQAAGRGLQLLFYSVGIGQISSEVPQNLSASRPQDRQFILSSKKLLLSDSGFYLCAWRALTEGRIGAYEQYFGPGTRLTVT.

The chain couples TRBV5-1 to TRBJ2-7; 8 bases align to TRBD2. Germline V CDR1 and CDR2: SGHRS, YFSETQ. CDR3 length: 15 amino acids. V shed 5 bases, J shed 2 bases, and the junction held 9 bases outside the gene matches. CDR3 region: CASSEDGRAPYEQYF. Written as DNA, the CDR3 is TGCGCCAGCAGTGAAGACGGGAGGGCACCCTACGAGCAGTACTTC.

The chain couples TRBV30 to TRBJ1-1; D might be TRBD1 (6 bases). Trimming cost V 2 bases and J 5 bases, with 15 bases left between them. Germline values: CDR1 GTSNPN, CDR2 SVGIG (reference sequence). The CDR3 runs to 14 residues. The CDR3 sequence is CAWSRQAPGTEAFF. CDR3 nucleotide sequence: TGTGCCTGGAGTAGACAGGCCCCAGGGACTGAAGCTTTCTTT.

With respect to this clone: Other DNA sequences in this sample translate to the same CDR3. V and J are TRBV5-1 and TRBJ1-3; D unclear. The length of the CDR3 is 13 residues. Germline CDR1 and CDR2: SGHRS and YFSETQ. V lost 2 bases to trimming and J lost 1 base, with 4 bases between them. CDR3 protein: CASSFSSGNTIYF. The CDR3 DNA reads TGCGCCAGCAGCTTTTCGTCTGGAAACACCATATATTTT.

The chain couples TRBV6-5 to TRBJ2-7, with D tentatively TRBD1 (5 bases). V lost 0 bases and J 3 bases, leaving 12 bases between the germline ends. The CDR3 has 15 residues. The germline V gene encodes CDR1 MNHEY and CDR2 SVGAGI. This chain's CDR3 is CASSYSRTRIYEQYF. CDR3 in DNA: TGTGCCAGCAGTTACTCCCGGACAAGGATCTACGAGCAGTACTTC.

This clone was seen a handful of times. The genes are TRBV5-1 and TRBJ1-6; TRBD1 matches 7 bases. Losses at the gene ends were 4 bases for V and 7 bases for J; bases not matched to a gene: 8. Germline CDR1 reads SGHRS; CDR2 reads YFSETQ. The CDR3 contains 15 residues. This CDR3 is CASSLFTGENSPLHF. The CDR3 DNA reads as TGCGCCAGCAGCCTATTTACAGGGGAGAATTCACCCCTCCACTTT.